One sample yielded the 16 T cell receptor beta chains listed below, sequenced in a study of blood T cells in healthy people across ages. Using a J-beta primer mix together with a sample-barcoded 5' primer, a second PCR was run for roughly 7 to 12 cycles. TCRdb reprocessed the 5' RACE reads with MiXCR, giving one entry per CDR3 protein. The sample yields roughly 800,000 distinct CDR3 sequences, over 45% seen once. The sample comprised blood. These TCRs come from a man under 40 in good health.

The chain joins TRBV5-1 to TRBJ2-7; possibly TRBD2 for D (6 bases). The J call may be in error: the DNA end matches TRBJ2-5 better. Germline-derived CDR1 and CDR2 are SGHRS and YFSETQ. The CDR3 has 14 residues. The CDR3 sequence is CASSSEGRLETQYF. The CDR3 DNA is TGCGCCAGCAGCTCAGAAGGGAGGCTAGAGACCCAGTACTTC.

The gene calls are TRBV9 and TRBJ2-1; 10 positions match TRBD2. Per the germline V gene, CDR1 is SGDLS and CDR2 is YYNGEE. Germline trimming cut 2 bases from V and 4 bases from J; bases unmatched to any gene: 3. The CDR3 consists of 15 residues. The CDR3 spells CASSVSLAGYNEQFF. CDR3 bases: TGTGCCAGCAGCGTGTCACTAGCGGGATACAATGAGCAGTTCTTC.

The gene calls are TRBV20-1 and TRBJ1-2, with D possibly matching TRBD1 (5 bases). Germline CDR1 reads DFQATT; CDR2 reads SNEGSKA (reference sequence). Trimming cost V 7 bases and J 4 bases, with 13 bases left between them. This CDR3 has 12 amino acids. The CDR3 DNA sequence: TGCAGTGTCCCGACAGCGGGCTATGGCTACACCTTC. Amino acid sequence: CSVPTAGYGYTF.

The CDR3 loop is CASSQGAQDNEQFF. The CDR3 DNA follows: TGTGCCAGCTCACAGGGGGCGCAGGACAATGAGCAGTTCTTC. The V call is TRBV18, the J call TRBJ2-1; 7 bases are a match to TRBD1. Germline lookup yields CDR1 KGHSH and CDR2 LQKENI. CDR3 length: 14 residues. The V gene end was trimmed by 4 bases and the J gene end by 5 bases; junction bases not matched to a gene: 5.

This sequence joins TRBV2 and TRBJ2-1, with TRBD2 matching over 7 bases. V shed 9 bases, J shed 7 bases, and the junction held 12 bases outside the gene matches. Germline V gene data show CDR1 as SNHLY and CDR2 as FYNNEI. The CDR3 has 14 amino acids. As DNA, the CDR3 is TGTGCCAGTTTGCGGGAGATCGGTAGTAATGAGCAGTTCTTC. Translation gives CASLREIGSNEQFF.

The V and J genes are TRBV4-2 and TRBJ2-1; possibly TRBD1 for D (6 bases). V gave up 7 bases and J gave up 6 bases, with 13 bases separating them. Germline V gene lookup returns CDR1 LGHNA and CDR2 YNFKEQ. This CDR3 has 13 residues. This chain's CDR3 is CASTKTGGNEQFF. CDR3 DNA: TGTGCCAGCACCAAGACAGGCGGCAATGAGCAGTTCTTC.

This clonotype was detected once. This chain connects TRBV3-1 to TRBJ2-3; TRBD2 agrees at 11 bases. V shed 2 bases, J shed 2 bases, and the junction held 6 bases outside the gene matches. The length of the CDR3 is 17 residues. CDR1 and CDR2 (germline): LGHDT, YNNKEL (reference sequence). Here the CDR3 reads CASSQITSGGPTDTQYF. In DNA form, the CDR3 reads TGTGCCAGCAGCCAAATAACTAGCGGGGGACCCACAGATACGCAGTATTTT.

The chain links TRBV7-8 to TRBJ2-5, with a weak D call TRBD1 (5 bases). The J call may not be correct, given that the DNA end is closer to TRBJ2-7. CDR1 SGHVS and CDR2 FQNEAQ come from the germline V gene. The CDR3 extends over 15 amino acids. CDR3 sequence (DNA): TGTGCCAGCAGCTTCAGACAGCGAAACCACTACGAGCAGTACTTC. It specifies CASSFRQRNHYEQYF.

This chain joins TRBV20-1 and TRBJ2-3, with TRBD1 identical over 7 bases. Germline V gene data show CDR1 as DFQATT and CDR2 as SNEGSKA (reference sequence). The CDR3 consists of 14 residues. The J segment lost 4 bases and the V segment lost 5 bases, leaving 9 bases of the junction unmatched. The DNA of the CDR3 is TGCAGTGCTCGGGACAGCCCTAAAGCAGATACGCAGTATTTT. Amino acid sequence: CSARDSPKADTQYF.

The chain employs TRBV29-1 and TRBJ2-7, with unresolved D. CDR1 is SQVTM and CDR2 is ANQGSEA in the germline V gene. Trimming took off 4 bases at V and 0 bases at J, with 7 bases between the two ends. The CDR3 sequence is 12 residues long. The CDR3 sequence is CSVAGNSYEQYF. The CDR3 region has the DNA TGCAGCGTTGCTGGCAACTCCTACGAGCAGTACTTC.

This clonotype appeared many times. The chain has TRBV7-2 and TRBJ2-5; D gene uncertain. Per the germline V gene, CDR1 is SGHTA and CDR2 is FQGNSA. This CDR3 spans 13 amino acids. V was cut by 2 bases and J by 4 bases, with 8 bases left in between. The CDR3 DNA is TGTGCCAGCAGCTTAACATCGGGAGAGACCCAGTACTTC. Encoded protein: CASSLTSGETQYF.

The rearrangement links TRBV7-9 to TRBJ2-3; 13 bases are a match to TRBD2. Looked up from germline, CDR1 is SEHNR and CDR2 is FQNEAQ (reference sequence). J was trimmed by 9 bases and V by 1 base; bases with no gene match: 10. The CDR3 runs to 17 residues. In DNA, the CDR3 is TGTGCCAGCAGCTTAGACGGACTAGCGGGGGAAAGAAGGACGCAGTATTTT. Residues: CASSLDGLAGERRTQYF.

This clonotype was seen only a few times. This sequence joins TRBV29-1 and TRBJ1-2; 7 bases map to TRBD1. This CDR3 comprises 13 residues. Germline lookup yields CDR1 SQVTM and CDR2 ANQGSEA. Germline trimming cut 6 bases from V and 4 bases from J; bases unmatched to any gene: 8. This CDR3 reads CSVWGQTSYGYTF. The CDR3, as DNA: TGCAGCGTGTGGGGACAGACCTCCTATGGCTACACCTTC.

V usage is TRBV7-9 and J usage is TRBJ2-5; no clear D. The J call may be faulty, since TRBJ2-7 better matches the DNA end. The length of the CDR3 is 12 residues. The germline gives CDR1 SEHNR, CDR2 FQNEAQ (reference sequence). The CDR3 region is CASSLHSSEQYF. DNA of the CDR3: TGTGCCAGCAGCTTGCATTCGAGCGAGCAGTACTTC.

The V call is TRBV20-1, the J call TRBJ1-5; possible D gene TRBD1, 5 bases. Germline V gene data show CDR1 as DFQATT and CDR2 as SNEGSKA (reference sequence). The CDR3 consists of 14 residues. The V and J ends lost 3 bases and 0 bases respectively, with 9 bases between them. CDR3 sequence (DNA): TGCAGTGCTAGTAGGGGACTTAGCAATCAGCCCCAGCATTTT. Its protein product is CSASRGLSNQPQHF.

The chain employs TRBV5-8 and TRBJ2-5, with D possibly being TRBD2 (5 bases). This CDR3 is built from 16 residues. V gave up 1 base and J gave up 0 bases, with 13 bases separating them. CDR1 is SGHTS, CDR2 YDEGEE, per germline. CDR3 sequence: CASSLTRSSYQETQYF. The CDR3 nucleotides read TGTGCCAGCAGCTTGACTAGGTCTTCGTACCAAGAGACCCAGTACTTC.